One and the same sample provided the 22 T cell receptor beta chains below, sequenced in a study of patients and donors after allogeneic stem cell transplantation. Each CDR3 protein gets one entry after TCRdb re-called the RT-PCR reads with MiXCR. The sample lists about a million distinct CDR3 sequences, more than 15% occurring once. Sequences were obtained from blood, either unsorted or a sorted T cell fraction (not recorded which). These receptors were obtained from a human donor who was either an allogeneic HSCT recipient or a stem cell or donor lymphocyte infusion donor (not recorded which). It is not recorded whose cells these are; they may come from a transplant donor.

This clonotype occurred a few times. The chain employs TRBV7-3 and TRBJ2-2; a possible D gene is TRBD1 (7 bases). The CDR3 covers 16 residues. Trimming cost V 3 bases and J 7 bases, with 18 bases left between them. CDR1 is SGHTA and CDR2 is FQGTGA in the germline V gene. CDR3 sequence: CASSFLPEGAGGELFF. The CDR3 DNA is TGTGCCAGCAGCTTCCTCCCGGAGGGGGCCGGCGGGGAGCTGTTTTTT.

This clonotype occurred many times. The chain uses TRBV12-3 or TRBV12-4 and TRBJ1-2; no clear D. There are 11 residues in the CDR3. Trimming left V 5 bases short and J 8 bases short, with 9 bases between. As DNA, the CDR3 is TGTGCCAGCAGTCTCACTTGGGGCTACACCTTC. It encodes CASSLTWGYTF.

This clonotype occurred a few times. The V call is TRBV7-2, the J call TRBJ2-5; D is uncertain. Trimming removed 5 bases from V and 2 bases from J, with 12 bases in between. The CDR3 consists of 14 residues. The germline gives CDR1 SGHTA, CDR2 FQGNSA. CDR3 residues: CASSPIRIQETQYF. CDR3 bases: TGTGCCAGCAGCCCAATCCGCATACAAGAGACCCAGTACTTC.

The genes are TRBV2 and TRBJ2-7; D perhaps matches TRBD2 (5 bases). The germline V gene encodes CDR1 SNHLY and CDR2 FYNNEI. The CDR3 is 14 amino acids. The germline V and J ends were trimmed by 1 base and 2 bases, with 9 bases remaining between them. The DNA of the CDR3 is TGTGCCAGCAGTGAAGGAGGGCCCCCCTACGAGCAGTACTTC. This translates into CASSEGGPPYEQYF.

The sample holds a few counts of this clonotype. The V and J genes are TRBV6-2 or TRBV6-3 and TRBJ1-1, with D tentatively TRBD1 (5 bases). CDR3 size: 14 residues. Trimming took 7 bases from V and 5 from J, leaving 17 bases between them. The germline gives CDR1 MNHEY, CDR2 SVGEGT. Here the CDR3 DNA reads TGTGCCAGCACCTTGGGCGGGGAGGGGACTGAAGCTTTCTTT. Translated: CASTLGGEGTEAFF.

This clonotype has only a few counts. This sequence joins TRBV9 and TRBJ2-7; 7 positions agree with TRBD1. The V segment lost 3 bases and the J segment 7 bases; nucleotides outside the gene matches: 10. Per the germline V gene, CDR1 is SGDLS and CDR2 is YYNGEE. The CDR3 is made up of 14 amino acids. The CDR3 protein is CASSATGPTGEQYF. The CDR3 DNA is TGTGCCAGCAGCGCGACAGGGCCAACGGGGGAGCAGTACTTC.

This clonotype was observed a few times. The chain employs TRBV20-1 and TRBJ1-5, with 8 bases lining up with TRBD1. There are 15 residues in the CDR3. Germline lookup yields CDR1 DFQATT and CDR2 SNEGSKA (reference sequence). V lost 2 bases and J lost 6; bases outside the gene matches: 9. This chain's CDR3 is CSARTPGQGGQPQHF. CDR3 nucleotides: TGCAGTGCTAGAACTCCCGGACAGGGTGGTCAGCCCCAGCATTTT.

J is TRBJ2-2 and V is TRBV6-5; no reliable D call. The length of the CDR3 is 13 residues. V lost 2 bases and J 5 bases, leaving 6 bases between the germline ends. Germline lookup yields CDR1 MNHEY and CDR2 SVGAGI. CDR3 sequence: CASSYASTGELFF. CDR3 DNA: TGTGCCAGCAGTTACGCAAGTACCGGGGAGCTGTTTTTT.

This clonotype has just a few counts. CDR3 DNA: TGTGCCAGCAGCCATGGGAGGGGAGCAGGGGTTGAAAAACTGTTTTTT. It codes for CASSHGRGAGVEKLFF. The chain joins TRBV5-6 to TRBJ1-4, with D possibly being TRBD1 (6 bases). The germline CDR1 and CDR2 sequences are SGHDT and YYEEEE. Trimming removed 4 bases at V and 7 bases at J, with 20 bases between. This CDR3 is 16 amino acids long.

In its sample, this clonotype was seen a few times. This sequence joins TRBV6-5 and TRBJ2-6, with D possibly TRBD1 on 6 matching bases. V was shortened by 4 bases and J by 4 bases, with 11 bases between the two germline ends. The CDR3 is 15 residues long. Germline lookup yields CDR1 MNHEY and CDR2 SVGAGI. The DNA of the CDR3 is TGTGCCAGCAGTTCCATGGGGGCCGGGGCCAACGTCCTGACTTTC. Protein: CASSSMGAGANVLTF.

The chain couples TRBV29-1 to TRBJ1-2; D perhaps matches TRBD1 (6 bases). The germline V gene encodes CDR1 SQVTM and CDR2 ANQGSEA. The CDR3 consists of 16 residues. V shed 6 bases and J shed 2 bases, with 22 bases lying between them. DNA of the CDR3: TGCAGCGTCGACGCCATCGTCACAGGGCGAAACTATGGCTACACCTTC. Translation gives CSVDAIVTGRNYGYTF.

This clonotype was detected a few times. V is TRBV6-5 and J is TRBJ1-1, with TRBD1 as a possible D gene (6 bases). V lost 2 bases, J lost 3 bases, and 22 bases lay in between. Germline V gene data show CDR1 as MNHEY and CDR2 as SVGAGI. The CDR3 has 18 amino acids. The CDR3 DNA reads TGTGCCAGCAGTTACCCCCCCGGGTGGGGGCGACCTGACACTGAAGCTTTCTTT. Translation gives CASSYPPGWGRPDTEAFF.

The J gene is TRBJ2-1, the V gene TRBV20-1, with TRBD2 matching over 13 bases. CDR1 is DFQATT and CDR2 is SNEGSKA in the germline V gene (reference sequence). The V gene end was trimmed by 5 bases and the J gene end by 0 bases; junction bases not matched to a gene: 7. The CDR3 is 17 amino acids. CDR3 in amino acids: CSASRTSGSSSYNEQFF. In DNA, the CDR3 is TGCAGTGCTTCCCGGACTAGCGGGAGTAGCTCCTACAATGAGCAGTTCTTC.

This clonotype has more than one count but fewer than ten. The rearrangement links TRBV5-1 to TRBJ2-1; TRBD1 matches at 9 bases. Trimming removed 4 bases from V and 8 bases from J; junction bases left unmatched: 4. The CDR3 runs 13 residues. CDR1 is SGHRS, CDR2 YFSETQ, per germline. CDR3 region: CASSRRDRDEQFF. CDR3 DNA: TGCGCCAGCAGCAGGAGGGACAGGGATGAGCAGTTCTTC.

The count of this clonotype is one. The J gene is TRBJ2-7, the V gene TRBV20-1; D is unresolved. The germline V gene encodes CDR1 DFQATT and CDR2 SNEGSKA (reference sequence). Between the trimmed V and J ends, which lost 1 base and 6 bases, there was a span of 16 bases. The CDR3 runs to 14 residues. The CDR3 DNA is TGCAGTGCTAGAGTCATGGCTAGTCCCCGCGAGCAGTACTTC. It yields the protein CSARVMASPREQYF.

This clonotype has a handful of counts. The rearrangement links TRBV5-4 to TRBJ2-5, with 7 bases fitting TRBD2. J lost 2 bases, V lost 0 bases, and 4 bases had no gene match. CDR1 and CDR2 (germline): SGHNT, YYREEE (reference sequence). CDR3 length: 15 residues. The CDR3 sequence: CASSLAAGVQETQYF. The CDR3 bases are TGTGCCAGCAGCTTGGCGGCGGGGGTGCAAGAGACCCAGTACTTC. Looking up the rest from reference TRBV5-4 and TRBJ2-5 gives the full variable domain: ETGVTQSPTHLIKTRGQQVTLRCSSQSGHNTVSWYQQALGQGPQFIFQYYREEENGRGNFPPRFSGLQFPNYSSELNVNALELDDSALYLCASSLAAGVQETQYFGPGTRLLVL.

The sample holds a few counts of this clonotype. The genes are TRBV7-8 and TRBJ2-2, with D perhaps TRBD1 (6 bases). The V end lost 0 bases, the J end lost 1 base, and 12 bases lay between the germline ends. This CDR3 spans 17 amino acids. CDR1 is SGHVS, CDR2 FQNEAQ, per germline. CDR3 sequence (DNA): TGTGCCAGCAGCTTAGCCTCAGGGGCCCTGAACACCGGGGAGCTGTTTTTT. This sequence encodes CASSLASGALNTGELFF.

Ten or more counts support this clonotype. The CDR3 sequence is CASSKGTGANYGYTF. The DNA for the CDR3 is TGTGCCAGCAGCAAAGGGACAGGAGCTAACTATGGCTACACCTTC. The V gene is TRBV9, the J gene TRBJ1-2; 8 nucleotides line up with TRBD1. Germline V gives CDR1 SGDLS, CDR2 YYNGEE. V shed 4 bases, J shed 0 bases, and the junction held 5 bases outside the gene matches. The CDR3 loop spans 15 amino acids.

This clonotype appeared a few times. The chain is built from TRBV4-3 and TRBJ1-5, with a possible D match to TRBD1 (6 bases). CDR3 length: 15 amino acids. V lost 0 bases to trimming and J lost 6 bases, with 12 bases between them. CDR1 LGHNA and CDR2 YSLEER come from the germline V gene. The CDR3 here is CASSQDHRAAQPQHF. The DNA for the CDR3 is TGCGCCAGCAGCCAAGACCACAGGGCGGCTCAGCCCCAGCATTTT.

This sequence joins TRBV14 and TRBJ2-1; D not certain. CDR1 and CDR2 from the germline V gene are SGHDN and FVKESK. The CDR3 loop spans 14 amino acids. V lost 1 base to trimming and J lost 7 bases, with 11 bases between them. CDR3 sequence (DNA): TGTGCCAGCAGCCAAGCCCCGATGGGGAATGAGCAGTTCTTC. Amino acid sequence: CASSQAPMGNEQFF. The whole variable domain, remainder taken from reference TRBV14 and TRBJ2-1, is EAGVTQFPSHSVIEKGQTVTLRCDPISGHDNLYWYRRVMGKEIKFLLHFVKESKQDESGMPNNRFLAERTGGTYSTLKVQPAELEDSGVYFCASSQAPMGNEQFFGPGTRLTVL.

Only a few counts were recorded for this clonotype. The DNA of the CDR3 is TGCGCCAGCAGCTCTAACCGGGGACAATGGAACTCCTACGAGCAGTACTTC. Translating it yields CASSSNRGQWNSYEQYF. The genes are TRBV5-1 and TRBJ2-7; tentatively, D is TRBD1 (6 bases). Trimming stripped 3 bases from V and 0 bases from J, with 19 bases between. Germline CDR1 is SGHRS and CDR2 is YFSETQ. The CDR3 spans 17 residues.

The rearrangement joins TRBV10-3 to TRBJ2-7, with 8 bases identical to TRBD2. CDR1 is ENHRY and CDR2 is SYGVKD in the germline V gene. The CDR3 contains 15 residues. J gave up 4 bases and V 4 bases, and 9 bases lay outside the gene matches. CDR3 in amino acids: CAISGGPGGVYEQYF. DNA for the CDR3: TGTGCCATCAGTGGGGGTCCGGGGGGGGTTTACGAGCAGTACTTC.